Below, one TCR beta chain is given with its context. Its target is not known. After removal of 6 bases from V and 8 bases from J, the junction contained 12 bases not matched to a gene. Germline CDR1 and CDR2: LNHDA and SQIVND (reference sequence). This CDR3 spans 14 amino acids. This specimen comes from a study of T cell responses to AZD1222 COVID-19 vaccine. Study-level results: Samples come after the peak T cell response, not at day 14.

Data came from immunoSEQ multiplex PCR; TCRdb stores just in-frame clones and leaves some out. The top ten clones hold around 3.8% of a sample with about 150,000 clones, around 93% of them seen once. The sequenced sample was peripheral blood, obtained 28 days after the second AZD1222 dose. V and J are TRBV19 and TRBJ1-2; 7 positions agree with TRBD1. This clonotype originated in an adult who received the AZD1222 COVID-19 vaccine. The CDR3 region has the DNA TGTGCCAGTAGGACGAGAGGGACAGCCCGGGGCTACACCTTC. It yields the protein CASRTRGTARGYTF.